This entry features one T cell receptor (beta chain) sequence. What it binds is not known. J lost 1 base, V lost 5 bases, and 6 bases had no gene match. Germline V gene sequence: CDR1 MNHNY, CDR2 SVGAGI (reference sequence). The CDR3 has 16 amino acids. This sample is drawn from a study of OX40 agonist ivuxolimab in advanced cancers. Study conclusions and caveats: The authors did not determine the antigen specificity of the expanded peripheral T cells.

Profiled with immunoSEQ multiplex PCR; TCRdb holds only in-frame clones, not every one. The data contain approximately 77,000 clones, around four fifths of them singletons. V usage is TRBV6-6 and J usage is TRBJ1-1; 11 nucleotides match TRBD1. The specimen comprised CD4+ or CD8+ T cells sorted from blood, sampled in a trial of the OX40 agonist ivuxolimab. The TCR was taken from an adult with an advanced solid tumor such as melanoma, head and neck, liver or kidney cancer. The DNA for the CDR3 is TGTGCCAGCAGTGGGGACAGGGGGAATTGGAACACTGAAGCTTTCTTT. It yields the protein CASSGDRGNWNTEAFF.